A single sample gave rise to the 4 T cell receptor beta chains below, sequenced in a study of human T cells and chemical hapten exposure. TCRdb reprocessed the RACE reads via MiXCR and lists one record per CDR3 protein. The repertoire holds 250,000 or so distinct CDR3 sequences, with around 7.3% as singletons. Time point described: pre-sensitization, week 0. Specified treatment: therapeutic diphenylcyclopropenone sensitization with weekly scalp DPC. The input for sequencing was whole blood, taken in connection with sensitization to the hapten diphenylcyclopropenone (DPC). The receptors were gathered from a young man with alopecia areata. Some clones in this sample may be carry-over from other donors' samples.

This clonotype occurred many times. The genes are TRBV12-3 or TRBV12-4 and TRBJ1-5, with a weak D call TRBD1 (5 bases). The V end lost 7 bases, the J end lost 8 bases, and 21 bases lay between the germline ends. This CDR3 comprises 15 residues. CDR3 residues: CASKIARTPYKPQHF. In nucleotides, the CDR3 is TGTGCCAGCAAGATCGCTCGGACACCTTATAAGCCCCAGCATTTT.

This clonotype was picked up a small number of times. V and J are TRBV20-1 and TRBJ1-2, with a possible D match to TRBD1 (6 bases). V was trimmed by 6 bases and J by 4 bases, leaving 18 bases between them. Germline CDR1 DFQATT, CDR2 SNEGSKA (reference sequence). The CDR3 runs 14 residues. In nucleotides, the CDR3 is TGCAGTGCCCCCTTGGTCAGGGGAGGCTATGGCTACACCTTC. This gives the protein CSAPLVRGGYGYTF.

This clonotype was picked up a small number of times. In DNA form, the CDR3 reads TGTGCCAGCAGCTCGTACAGGGGACTATCCGCCTATGGCTACACCTTC. Translated: CASSSYRGLSAYGYTF. The chain links TRBV7-9 to TRBJ1-2, with 7 bases aligning to TRBD1. Trimming at V came to 4 bases and at J to 4 bases, leaving 12 bases not matched to a gene. The CDR3 runs 16 residues. Germline CDR1 is SEHNR and CDR2 is FQNEAQ (reference sequence). Complete variable domain (other parts from reference TRBV7-9 and TRBJ1-2): DTGVSQNPRHKITKRGQNVTFRCDPISEHNRLYWYRQTLGQGPEFLTYFQNEAQLEKSRLLSDRFSAERPKGSFSTLEIQRTEQGDSAMYLCASSSYRGLSAYGYTFGSGTRLTVV.

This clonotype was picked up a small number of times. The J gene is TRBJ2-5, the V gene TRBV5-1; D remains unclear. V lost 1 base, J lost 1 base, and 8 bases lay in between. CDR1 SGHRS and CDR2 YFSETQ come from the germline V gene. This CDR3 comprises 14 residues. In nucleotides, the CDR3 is TGCGCCAGCAGCTTGAACGGAGCCCAAGAGACCCAGTACTTC. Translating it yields CASSLNGAQETQYF.